What follows are 19 T cell receptor beta chains derived from one specimen sequenced in a study of shared clonotypes between healthy human individuals. Method: immunoSEQ multiplex PCR; TCRdb's copy keeps in-frame clones and lacks some. The data contain about 650,000 clones, roughly 95% of them singletons. Positively selected for CCR7, the CD45RO-negative cells used as naive CD8 cells excluded terminally differentiated effector memory CD45RA+ cells. What was sequenced was naive CD8+ T cells sorted from blood. These receptors were obtained from a woman aged 25 to 39 in good health.

The rearrangement links TRBV9 to TRBJ2-2, with 7 bases matching TRBD2. CDR1 and CDR2 (germline): SGDLS, YYNGEE. The length of the CDR3 is 15 residues. Germline trimming cut 0 bases from V and 4 bases from J; bases unmatched to any gene: 3. The CDR3 DNA reads TGTGCCAGCAGCGTAGAACTAGCGTTCACCGGGGAGCTGTTTTTT. Protein: CASSVELAFTGELFF.

The chain couples TRBV4-2 to TRBJ1-2; tentative D call: TRBD1 (5 bases). V was pared by 3 bases and J by 8 bases, with 22 bases between. CDR3 size: 16 residues. Looked up from germline, CDR1 is LGHNA and CDR2 is YNFKEQ. The CDR3 here is CASSQLLQAGWGGYTF. CDR3 bases: TGTGCCAGCAGCCAGCTTCTACAGGCCGGCTGGGGCGGCTACACCTTC.

This chain links TRBV7-9 with TRBJ2-3; 7 bases map to TRBD1. The CDR3 has 15 residues. Looked up from germline, CDR1 is SEHNR and CDR2 is FQNEAQ (reference sequence). The ends lost 5 bases at V and 1 base at J; junction bases unmatched: 6. The CDR3 DNA sequence: TGTGCCAGCAGCGAGCGACAGGGCGGCACAGATACGCAGTATTTT. This encodes CASSERQGGTDTQYF.

This sequence joins TRBV30 and TRBJ1-2, with TRBD1 matching 11 bases. CDR1 is GTSNPN and CDR2 is SVGIG in the germline V gene (reference sequence). This CDR3 contains 15 residues. With V trimmed by 4 bases and J by 2 bases, 6 bases remained unmatched. The CDR3 sequence is CAWIGQGAGNYGYTF. Here the CDR3 DNA reads TGTGCCTGGATCGGACAGGGGGCGGGAAACTATGGCTACACCTTC.

The chain has TRBV10-1 and TRBJ2-3; possible D gene TRBD2, 6 bases. Trimming took 4 bases from V and 3 from J, leaving 11 bases between them. Germline loops: CDR1 WNHNN, CDR2 SYGVQD (reference sequence). The CDR3 runs 14 residues. As DNA, the CDR3 is TGCGCCAGCAGTGGGGACTCTGGGACAGATACGCAGTATTTT. Protein: CASSGDSGTDTQYF.

V gene TRBV7-9 combines with J gene TRBJ1-2, with a possible D match to TRBD1 (5 bases). V shed 4 bases and J shed 2 bases, with 14 bases lying between them. This CDR3 is built from 15 residues. CDR1 is SEHNR, CDR2 FQNEAQ, per germline (reference sequence). CDR3 in DNA: TGTGCCAGCAGCTCCGGGGACGGAAGCAACTATGGCTACACCTTC. It encodes CASSSGDGSNYGYTF.

This chain uses TRBV28 with TRBJ1-1; D is ambiguous. The germline V and J ends were trimmed by 6 bases and 7 bases, with 21 bases remaining between them. The CDR3 is 15 amino acids. The germline gives CDR1 MDHEN, CDR2 SYDVKM. The chain's CDR3 is CASRSGRQIGHEAFF. The DNA for the CDR3 is TGTGCCAGCAGATCCGGGCGTCAAATAGGGCATGAAGCTTTCTTT.

V is TRBV28 and J is TRBJ2-7; D might be TRBD2 (5 bases). Trimming removed 7 bases at V and 0 bases at J, with 16 bases between. Germline-derived CDR1 and CDR2 are MDHEN and SYDVKM. CDR3 size: 15 residues. CDR3 DNA: TGTGCCAGCACTAATAGACTTGGGAGCTCCTACGAGCAGTACTTC. Protein product: CASTNRLGSSYEQYF.

The CDR3: CASSFKEEAFF. CDR3 nucleotides: TGTGCCAGCAGTTTCAAAGAGGAAGCTTTCTTT. This rearrangement joins TRBV27 to TRBJ1-1; D is unresolved. Trimming left V 3 bases short and J 8 bases short, with 7 bases between. Germline V gene sequence: CDR1 MNHEY, CDR2 SMNVEV (reference sequence). This CDR3 comprises 11 residues.

As for this clone: The sample holds other DNA sequences that translate to the same CDR3. The gene calls are TRBV4-1 and TRBJ1-1; tentatively, D is TRBD1 (6 bases). V was trimmed by 3 bases and J by 1 base, leaving 9 bases between them. Germline CDR1 is MGHRA and CDR2 is YSYEKL. The CDR3 extends over 14 amino acids. DNA of the CDR3: TGCGCCAGCAGCCAGGGGGGCGGGAACACTGAAGCTTTCTTT. As protein: CASSQGGGNTEAFF.

This clone occurred once. Other DNA sequences in the same sample also yield this CDR3. The chain combines TRBV13 with TRBJ2-7; 8 nucleotides line up with TRBD2. Germline V lookup: CDR1 PRHDT, CDR2 FYEKMQ (reference sequence). Trimming cost V 5 bases and J 4 bases; bases outside gene matches: 4. The CDR3 consists of 13 residues. The CDR3, as DNA: TGTGCCAGCAGCCCCGGACTAGCTTACGAGCAGTACTTC. It codes for CASSPGLAYEQYF.

The chain links TRBV19 to TRBJ2-5; 9 bases align to TRBD1. The J call could be wrong; TRBJ2-7 is a better fit for the DNA end. Germline-derived CDR1 and CDR2 are LNHDA and SQIVND (reference sequence). This CDR3 has 15 residues. The CDR3 nucleotides read TGTGCCAGTAGTATGGGACAGGGCAGCTCCTACGAGCAGTACTTC. This translates into CASSMGQGSSYEQYF.

This clone came up a few times. The CDR3 DNA is TGTGCCAGTAGTAAGGAAGGACTAGCGGGATCCTACAATGAGCAGTTCTTC. Amino acid sequence: CASSKEGLAGSYNEQFF. J is TRBJ2-1 and V is TRBV19; 12 bases fit TRBD2. This CDR3 has 17 residues. Germline V gene lookup returns CDR1 LNHDA and CDR2 SQIVND (reference sequence). The J segment lost 1 base and the V segment lost 4 bases, leaving 5 bases of the junction unmatched.

The chain employs TRBV27 and TRBJ2-6, with D hard to call. V was clipped by 2 bases and J by 0 bases, with 11 bases between them. The CDR3 loop spans 17 amino acids. Germline V gene lookup returns CDR1 MNHEY and CDR2 SMNVEV (reference sequence). CDR3 region: CASSLKGMSSGANVLTF. CDR3 coding DNA: TGTGCCAGCAGTTTAAAGGGCATGAGCTCTGGGGCCAACGTCCTGACTTTC.

The genes are TRBV7-9 and TRBJ1-2; no firm D call. V shed 1 base and J shed 6 bases, with 15 bases lying between them. Germline CDR1 and CDR2: SEHNR and FQNEAQ (reference sequence). This CDR3 is 15 amino acids long. CDR3 sequence (DNA): TGTGCCAGCAGCTTAGAGGCTCAACAACTCCATGGCTACACCTTC. Translation gives CASSLEAQQLHGYTF. The full variable domain, completed using reference TRBV7-9 and TRBJ1-2, is DTGVSQNPRHKITKRGQNVTFRCDPISEHNRLYWYRQTLGQGPEFLTYFQNEAQLEKSRLLSDRFSAERPKGSFSTLEIQRTEQGDSAMYLCASSLEAQQLHGYTFGSGTRLTVV.

The chain employs TRBV28 and TRBJ1-4; D not resolved. The CDR3 length is 14 residues. The V end lost 2 bases, the J end lost 8 bases, and 12 bases lay between the germline ends. The germline CDR1 and CDR2 sequences are MDHEN and SYDVKM. CDR3 residues: CASSLAGSGEKLFF. The CDR3 region has the DNA TGTGCCAGCAGTTTAGCCGGATCCGGCGAAAAACTGTTTTTT.

In this sample, this clone turned up once. The gene calls are TRBV7-9 and TRBJ2-3, with 7 bases that match TRBD1. The trim removed 4 bases at V and 2 bases at J, leaving 9 bases unmatched. From germline, CDR1 is SEHNR and CDR2 FQNEAQ (reference sequence). This CDR3 comprises 16 residues. CDR3 DNA sequence: TGTGCCAGCAGCTCAAGTAGAGGGGGCGTCACAGATACGCAGTATTTT. Translation gives CASSSSRGGVTDTQYF.

The chain employs TRBV5-6 and TRBJ1-6; a weak D match, TRBD1 (5 bases). Trimming cost V 2 bases and J 13 bases, with 13 bases left between them. There are 13 residues in the CDR3. Germline V gene lookup returns CDR1 SGHDT and CDR2 YYEEEE. The CDR3 sequence is CASSFGAGPPLHF. CDR3 in DNA: TGTGCCAGCAGCTTCGGCGCAGGGCCGCCCCTCCACTTT.

This rearrangement joins TRBV2 to TRBJ2-5; tentatively, D is TRBD2 (5 bases). CDR1 is SNHLY, CDR2 FYNNEI, per germline. Trimming left V 7 bases short and J 4 bases short, with 25 bases between. CDR3 size: 17 residues. The CDR3 DNA sequence: TGTGCCAGCACAACCCTTGCAGAGGGAGATGAAGGAGAGACCCAGTACTTC. Translation: CASTTLAEGDEGETQYF.